Detailed here is one T cell receptor (beta chain). What this receptor recognizes is not known. No qualities accompany the bases; no much larger clone lies one base away. This specimen belongs to a study of shared clonotypes between healthy human individuals (dated by TCRdb to about 2020). Some background on the complete study: The cohort comprised two women and a few men aged 18 to 49 years. To increase sequencing depth and limit assay-specific biases, different laboratories used diverse techniques to prepare libraries and sequence TCR repertoires. The study deeply sequenced blood TCR repertoires of five healthy adults to estimate repertoire size and the extent of clonotype sharing between individuals. Each donor's leukapheresis produced roughly between roughly 0.85 and 9.5 billion PBMCs. For each donor, CD4 naive and CD4 memory were each given three plates, CD8 naive was given two plates, and CD8 memory was given one plate.

Using the deep immunoSEQ assay, TCR CDR3 regions were amplified from genomic DNA by multiplex PCR. Extracted genomic DNA from each cell subset was spread evenly across all wells of several immunoSEQ 96-well plates, with each plate serving as a replicate. Each replicate PCR for sorted subsets received about 210 ng genomic DNA, equal to roughly 30,000 T cell genomes. Purified libraries were measured with a Qubit 3.0 fluorometer, size-checked on a Bioanalyzer 2100, and measured again with the KAPA Library Quantification kit. A separate single-read 150-cycle Illumina NextSeq 550 flow cell was used to sequence each immunoSEQ 96-well plate. Regarding the original processing steps: Because only junctional sequences without quality scores were contained in the immunoSEQ output, filtering matching that applied to full-length reads could not be performed. Sequences were annotated with PyIR, a Python wrapper for IgBLAST v1.9, using IMGT germline references to assign V/J genes and CDR3. Reads with weak V/J assignments (E-value above 1e-6), missing CDR3, stop codons, out-of-frame junctions, or ambiguous translated residues were removed. V3J clonotypes were defined as sequences sharing the same inferred V gene, J gene, and CDR3 amino acid sequence. To compute the percentage overlap between repertoires, the number of shared unique clonotypes was divided by the size of the smaller repertoire. Three approaches were used to assess repertoire richness: RTK rarefaction, the Chao1 estimator, and Recon v2.1 estimates of unobserved clonotypes. For all TCRbeta clonotypes obtained by the gDNA method from a few donors, generation probabilities were computed with OLGA. TCRdb limited this immuneACCESS table to in-frame rearrangements with V and J called. A share of clones is missing; checked studies link under half to unresolved V genes, and the rest is unexplained. The DNA was the basis for D and trimming; V, J and clone size are from that table. The sample table shows over 850,000 clones, and approximately 80% are seen once. The ten most abundant clones make up more than 0.55% of the sample.

From a lookup of the germline V gene, CDR1 and CDR2 are SGDLS and YYNGEE. After removal of 4 bases from V and 0 bases from J, the junction retains 3 bases not matched to a gene. The CDR3 runs 15 residues from the cysteine to the phenylalanine. Just CDR3 DNA is preserved here, 45 bases in frame from base 1. The donors were healthy, HIV-negative adults with no recently reported acute infections or vaccinations. All donors were Caucasian adults living in Nashville, Tennessee, USA. CD4+ T cells were enriched by magnetic negative selection, after which naive cells were positively selected on CD45RA and the negative fraction was taken as the memory subset. Blood was collected by leukapheresis, and PBMCs were isolated by Ficoll-Histopaque density gradient centrifugation and then cryopreserved in liquid nitrogen vapor phase. Analytical flow cytometry was used to check the purity and quantity of each magnetically sorted T cell population. Genomic DNA was isolated from every sorted fraction and measured by UV absorbance on a Nanodrop 2000c.

What the work shows at the level of the full study, not this receptor alone: Sampling was restricted to blood, and TCR repertoires in tissues likely differ from the TCR repertoires found in blood. Compared with non-shared clonotypes, clonotypes shared by all four sorted-subset donors had higher generation probabilities. The genetic and exposure-history diversity represented was limited by the small number of donors. Based on pairwise subsampling, the degree of clonotype sharing among donors was expected to be affected by sequencing depth. Larger estimated clonotype richness was generally found for naive subsets than for memory subsets. When several donors were compared, the shared fraction of clonotypes was 5% to 6.5% for naive CD4, less than 4% for naive CD8, 2% to 2.5% for memory CD4, and 0.3% to 0.5% for memory CD8. Even with the large sequencing depth, rarefaction of the sorted-subset datasets indicated that sequencing was incomplete.

This chain is built from TRBV9 and TRBJ1-4, with 7 middle bases fitting TRBD1. The clonotype comes from a man younger than 30 in good health. Some clones in this sample may be carry-over from other donors' samples. Sequences were obtained from memory CD4+ T cells from PBMCs. Sample cell subset or site, as interpreted from the label and publication: CD45RA-negative fraction. The nucleotides read TGTGCCAGCAGCTTTACAGGGGCAACTAATGAAAAACTGTTTTTT. It encodes CASSFTGATNEKLFF.